These T cell receptor beta chains were read from a single sample in a study of shared clonotypes between healthy human individuals. Some clones are missing from TCRdb's copy, which holds only in-frame ones; the method was immunoSEQ multiplex PCR. The sample yields roughly 500,000 clones, approximately 81% seen once. What was sequenced was PBMCs. The receptors derive from a woman in her thirties or forties in good health. Some clones in this sample may be carry-over from other donors' samples. The CDR3 runs from the conserved cysteine through the conserved F or W. D genes are given only for firm matches. The listing skips clone size in some rows; elsewhere it reads once, few, many or a size class.

d_gene	v_gene	abundance	j_gene	CDR3aa	CDR3nt
-	TRBV4-3	-	TRBJ1-2	CASSQQSGDGYTF	TGCGCCAGCAGCCAACAAAGCGGGGATGGCTACACCTTC
TRBD1	TRBV19	few	TRBJ1-1	CASSIVRTGLSTEAFF	TGTGCCAGTAGTATAGTCAGGACAGGGCTGAGCACTGAAGCTTTCTTT
-	TRBV7-2	-	TRBJ2-7	CASSPGGLYEQYF	TGTGCCAGCAGCCCGGGCGGGCTTTACGAGCAGTACTTC
TRBD2	TRBV4-2	-	TRBJ2-1	CASSQVLAGGYVSDEQFF	TGTGCCAGCAGCCAAGTTCTAGCGGGAGGATACGTAAGCGATGAGCAGTTCTTC
-	TRBV2	-	TRBJ1-2	CASSSIRDTGYGYTF	TGTGCCAGCAGTTCTATTCGGGACACAGGATATGGCTACACCTTC
TRBD2	TRBV28	once	TRBJ2-1	CASSLWAGGIGNEQFF	TGTGCCAGCAGTTTATGGGCCGGGGGGATAGGGAATGAGCAGTTCTTC
TRBD1	TRBV5-4	-	TRBJ2-7	CASSSSAGQGTYEQYF	TGTGCCAGCAGCTCGAGCGCGGGACAGGGGACCTACGAGCAGTACTTC
-	TRBV30	-	TRBJ1-5	CAWSVRGAFGNQPQHF	TGTGCCTGGAGTGTACGGGGGGCATTCGGCAATCAGCCCCAGCATTTT
-	TRBV19	few	TRBJ2-3	CASSADQVSSTDTQYF	TGTGCCAGTAGTGCCGACCAGGTCTCTAGCACAGATACGCAGTATTTT
-	TRBV6-5	-	TRBJ1-4	CASSYTGYGEKLFF	TGTGCCAGCAGTTACACAGGGTACGGTGAAAAACTGTTTTTT
-	TRBV5-1	-	TRBJ2-3	CASSFARETDTQYF	TGCGCCAGCAGCTTCGCCCGGGAGACAGATACGCAGTATTTT
TRBD2	TRBV11-3	-	TRBJ2-1	CASKIAGAYNEQFF	TGTGCCAGCAAAATAGCGGGAGCCTACAATGAGCAGTTCTTC
-	TRBV18	many	TRBJ2-7	CASSPGWDTYEQYF	TGTGCCAGCTCACCTGGCTGGGACACATACGAGCAGTACTTC
-	TRBV28	-	TRBJ2-1	CASSSTPHIEQFF	TGTGCCAGCAGTTCTACGCCCCATATTGAGCAGTTCTTC
TRBD2	TRBV30	-	TRBJ2-1	CAWTTSGRGDEQFF	TGTGCCTGGACGACTAGCGGGAGGGGCGATGAGCAGTTCTTC
-	TRBV28	-	TRBJ2-7	CASRNAYEQYF	TGTGCCAGCAGGAATGCTTACGAGCAGTACTTC
TRBD1	TRBV15	-	TRBJ1-1	CATSRLTGLNTEAFF	TGTGCCACCAGCAGGTTGACAGGGTTGAACACTGAAGCTTTCTTT
-	TRBV30	-	TRBJ1-5	CAWSPGGNQPQHF	TGTGCCTGGAGTCCAGGCGGGAATCAGCCCCAGCATTTT
TRBD2	TRBV5-4	-	TRBJ2-7	CASSLPPAGGPGEQYF	TGTGCCAGCAGCTTGCCACCAGCGGGAGGGCCAGGGGAGCAGTACTTC
-	TRBV21-1	-	TRBJ2-7	CACGLAGGPSSYEQYF	TGTGCCTGCGGACTAGCGGGAGGGCCGTCTTCCTACGAGCAGTACTTC
-	TRBV4-1	-	TRBJ2-1	CASSQGPLVPGHNEQFF	TGCGCCAGCAGCCAAGGACCCCTAGTTCCCGGCCACAATGAGCAGTTCTTC
TRBD2	TRBV10-2	-	TRBJ2-1	CASSDLGLSKAGNEQFF	TGCGCCAGCAGTGACCTGGGACTATCCAAGGCGGGGAATGAGCAGTTCTTC